The 20 T cell receptor beta chains listed next were all sequenced from one sample in a study of PD-L1 blockade in urothelial cancer. Regarding time point: pretreatment peripheral blood. TCRdb's table, derived via immunoSEQ multiplex PCR, lists solely in-frame clones and lacks some. The sample shows 86,000 or so clones, approximately 87% of them seen only once. Sequencing was performed on PBMCs, taken around atezolizumab (anti-PD-L1) treatment. The source is a man in his sixties with urothelial cancer.

The chain carries TRBV18 and TRBJ1-1; tentatively, D is TRBD1 (5 bases). This CDR3 spans 13 amino acids. Trimming took 4 bases from V and 0 from J, leaving 6 bases between them. CDR1 is KGHSH, CDR2 LQKENI, per germline. The chain's CDR3 is CASSQGLNTEAFF. CDR3 coding DNA: TGTGCCAGCTCACAGGGGCTGAACACTGAAGCTTTCTTT. Based on the CDR3 plus reference TRBV18 and TRBJ1-1, the full variable domain is NAGVMQNPRHLVRRRGQEARLRCSPMKGHSHVYWYRQLPEEGLKFMVYLQKENIIDESGMPKERFSAEFPKEGPSILRIQQVVRGDSAAYFCASSQGLNTEAFFGQGTRLTVV.

J is TRBJ2-7 and V is TRBV19; D is possibly TRBD2 (6 bases). CDR3 length equals 16 residues. The V gene lost 3 bases and the J gene lost 2 bases, with 17 bases spanning the gap. Germline V gene lookup returns CDR1 LNHDA and CDR2 SQIVND (reference sequence). CDR3 sequence reads: CASSMRDSPATYEQYF. CDR3 bases: TGTGCCAGTAGTATGCGGGACTCACCGGCCACCTACGAGCAGTACTTC.

The CDR3 DNA is TGTGCCAGCAGTATAAGACAGGGCTCCTACGAGCAGTACTTC. It codes for CASSIRQGSYEQYF. V and J are TRBV28 and TRBJ2-7; 7 positions agree with TRBD1. The CDR3 has 14 amino acids. The V gene end was trimmed by 5 bases and the J gene end by 0 bases; junction bases not matched to a gene: 4. Germline V gene sequence: CDR1 MDHEN, CDR2 SYDVKM.

The chain joins TRBV5-5 to TRBJ2-2, with D possibly TRBD2 on 6 matching bases. The ends were cut back, 2 bases at V and 5 bases at J, with 19 bases in the middle. CDR1 and CDR2 (germline): SGHKS, YYEKEE (reference sequence). This CDR3 has 17 residues. DNA of the CDR3: TGTGCCAGCAGCTTAACGGGACCCCCCGGAGGGACCGGGGAGCTGTTTTTT. This codes for CASSLTGPPGGTGELFF.

The rearrangement joins TRBV7-3 to TRBJ2-1, with 8 positions matching TRBD1. This CDR3 region has 15 residues. J lost 2 bases, V lost 5 bases, and 5 bases had no gene match. Germline assignment: CDR1 SGHTA and CDR2 FQGTGA. CDR3 protein: CASSRGQGPYNEQFF. The CDR3 DNA reads as TGTGCCAGCAGCCGCGGACAGGGTCCCTACAATGAGCAGTTCTTC.

The rearrangement joins TRBV11-2 to TRBJ2-7, with D hard to call. The CDR3 runs 14 residues. From germline, CDR1 is SGHAT and CDR2 FQNNGV. Trimming pared 5 bases from V and 5 bases from J, leaving 16 bases between. The CDR3 loop reads CASSASGLGNEQYF. CDR3 DNA: TGTGCCAGCAGCGCATCCGGTCTAGGAAACGAGCAGTACTTC.

The chain couples TRBV5-1 to TRBJ2-3; no definite D call. From germline, CDR1 is SGHRS and CDR2 YFSETQ. This CDR3 contains 13 residues. Trimming pared 1 base from V and 0 bases from J, leaving 3 bases between. The CDR3 nucleotides are TGCGCCAGCAGCTTGCCTAGCACAGATACGCAGTATTTT. This gives the protein CASSLPSTDTQYF.

V usage is TRBV29-1 and J usage is TRBJ1-5; D is possibly TRBD1 (5 bases). The CDR3 sequence is 13 residues long. Germline lookup yields CDR1 SQVTM and CDR2 ANQGSEA. Trimming stripped 6 bases from V and 3 bases from J, with 12 bases between. DNA for the CDR3: TGCAGCGTAGCAACAGGTTACAATCAGCCCCAGCATTTT. Translated, it gives CSVATGYNQPQHF.

The chain joins TRBV2 to TRBJ1-1; D is unresolved. From germline, CDR1 is SNHLY and CDR2 FYNNEI. V was shortened by 7 bases and J by 4 bases, with 16 bases between the two germline ends. There are 14 residues in the CDR3. The CDR3 region is CASTPREVTTEAFF. CDR3 DNA sequence: TGTGCCAGCACTCCACGGGAGGTTACCACTGAAGCTTTCTTT.

This clone has just a few counts. The V and J genes are TRBV6-1 and TRBJ1-1; 7 bases line up with TRBD1. The V gene end was trimmed by 6 bases and the J gene end by 4 bases; junction bases not matched to a gene: 2. CDR3 length equals 12 residues. CDR1 and CDR2 (germline): MNHNS, SASEGT. The CDR3 bases are TGTGCCAGCAGGACAGGGTCCACTGAAGCTTTCTTT. As protein: CASRTGSTEAFF.

The table lists this clone with a few counts. The chain combines TRBV5-1 with TRBJ2-5; 9 bases fit TRBD1. V lost 2 bases, J lost 5 bases, and 4 bases stayed unmatched. This CDR3 has 14 amino acids. From germline, CDR1 is SGHRS and CDR2 YFSETQ. In DNA, the CDR3 is TGCGCCAGCAGCTTCGACAGGGGGGGGGAGACCCAGTACTTC. Its translation: CASSFDRGGETQYF. The variable domain in full, with the rest retrieved from reference TRBV5-1 and TRBJ2-5, is KAGVTQTPRYLIKTRGQQVTLSCSPISGHRSVSWYQQTPGQGLQFLFEYFSETQRNKGNFPGRFSGRQFSNSRSEMNVSTLELGDSALYLCASSFDRGGETQYFGPGTRLLVL.

This clone was detected only once. The gene calls are TRBV27 and TRBJ1-1; 8 bases are a match to TRBD1. After removal of 7 bases from V and 5 bases from J, the junction contained 9 bases not matched to a gene. Germline V gives CDR1 MNHEY, CDR2 SMNVEV (reference sequence). The CDR3 covers 14 residues. Here the CDR3 reads CASTPGQAETEAFF. The CDR3 DNA reads TGTGCCAGCACACCGGGACAGGCCGAAACTGAAGCTTTCTTT.

The gene calls are TRBV2 and TRBJ1-5; D is perhaps TRBD1 (6 bases). V gave up 5 bases and J gave up 5 bases, with 10 bases separating them. This CDR3 has 13 amino acids. Per germline, CDR1 SNHLY and CDR2 FYNNEI. CDR3: CASSQGPDQPQHF. CDR3 sequence (DNA): TGTGCCAGCAGTCAGGGGCCTGATCAGCCCCAGCATTTT.

This sequence joins TRBV29-1 and TRBJ2-3; 14 positions match TRBD2. CDR3 length equals 17 residues. V lost 6 bases and J lost 1; bases outside the gene matches: 9. Germline V CDR1 and CDR2: SQVTM, ANQGSEA. This CDR3 is CSVAPGTSGSGTDTQYF. In nucleotides, the CDR3 is TGCAGCGTCGCCCCCGGGACTAGCGGGAGCGGCACAGATACGCAGTATTTT.

The DNA for the CDR3 is TGTGCCAGCAGCTACAACAGGGGGCGAGAGACCCAGTACTTC. It codes for CASSYNRGRETQYF. The chain carries TRBV5-4 and TRBJ2-5; 9 bases are shared with TRBD1. From germline, CDR1 is SGHNT and CDR2 YYREEE (reference sequence). This CDR3 is 14 amino acids long. Unmatched junction bases numbered 4, after V lost 3 bases and J lost 4 bases. The variable domain in full, completed from reference TRBV5-4 and TRBJ2-5, reads ETGVTQSPTHLIKTRGQQVTLRCSSQSGHNTVSWYQQALGQGPQFIFQYYREEENGRGNFPPRFSGLQFPNYSSELNVNALELDDSALYLCASSYNRGRETQYFGPGTRLLVL.

CDR3 sequence reads: CASSGGRQGYNSPLHF. The CDR3 coding sequence is TGTGCCAGCAGTGGGGGAAGACAGGGCTATAATTCACCCCTCCACTTT. The V call is TRBV6-1, the J call TRBJ1-6; 7 bases line up with TRBD1. The CDR3 spans 16 residues. Germline-derived CDR1 and CDR2 are MNHNS and SASEGT. V was pared by 4 bases and J by 3 bases, with 6 bases of the junction left unmatched.

This chain's CDR3 is CASSFSGRVNEQFF. The CDR3 region has the DNA TGCGCCAGCAGCTTTAGCGGGAGAGTCAATGAGCAGTTCTTC. V and J are TRBV5-1 and TRBJ2-1, with 9 bases matching TRBD2. The germline V gene encodes CDR1 SGHRS and CDR2 YFSETQ. This CDR3 is built from 14 residues. V was pared by 2 bases and J by 6 bases, with 3 bases of the junction left unmatched. Full variable domain (outside the CDR3, taken from reference TRBV5-1 and TRBJ2-1): KAGVTQTPRYLIKTRGQQVTLSCSPISGHRSVSWYQQTPGQGLQFLFEYFSETQRNKGNFPGRFSGRQFSNSRSEMNVSTLELGDSALYLCASSFSGRVNEQFFGPGTRLTVL.

This clone was counted once. The sample carries other DNA sequences with the same CDR3. The chain is built from TRBV6-5 and TRBJ2-5, with D maybe TRBD2 (6 bases). CDR1 is MNHEY and CDR2 is SVGAGI in the germline V gene. V dropped 6 bases and J dropped 5 bases, with 7 bases sitting between them. CDR3 length equals 11 residues. CDR3 in DNA: TGTGCCAGCAGCGGGGGTGAGACCCAGTACTTC. It yields the protein CASSGGETQYF.

This clone was observed once. This chain joins TRBV7-2 and TRBJ2-1, with 8 nucleotides matching TRBD2. CDR3 length: 15 residues. Trimming cost V 2 bases and J 4 bases; bases outside gene matches: 4. The V gene's germline CDR1 is SGHTA and CDR2 FQGNSA. CDR3 DNA sequence: TGTGCCAGCAGCTTATCCGCTAGCGGGTACAATGAGCAGTTCTTC. Translated, it gives CASSLSASGYNEQFF. Variable domain in full (rest from reference TRBV7-2 and TRBJ2-1): GAGVSQSPSNKVTEKGKDVELRCDPISGHTALYWYRQSLGQGLEFLIYFQGNSAPDKSGLPSDRFSAERTGGSVSTLTIQRTQQEDSAVYLCASSLSASGYNEQFFGPGTRLTVL.

Only one count was recorded for this clone. The V and J genes are TRBV5-1 and TRBJ2-1; 7 nucleotides align to TRBD1. Germline-derived CDR1 and CDR2 are SGHRS and YFSETQ. This CDR3 has 13 amino acids. Losses at the gene ends were 4 bases for V and 8 bases for J; bases not matched to a gene: 6. For the CDR3, the DNA is TGCGCCAGCAGCCAGCGACAGGGCGATGAGCAGTTCTTC. Its protein is CASSQRQGDEQFF.